A selection of T cell receptor beta chains follows, all from one sample in a study of shared clonotypes between healthy human individuals. Data came from immunoSEQ multiplex PCR; TCRdb stores just in-frame clones and leaves some out. The sample holds more than 2 million clones, about 94% seen once. Sequencing used naive CD4+ T cells sorted from blood. These receptors were obtained from a young man in good health. The CDR3 runs from the conserved cysteine through the conserved F or W. The D gene is left open where the match is weak. Clone size appears in some rows only: once, few, many, or a class for an expanded clone.

J: TRBJ1-1
V: TRBV7-9
D: TRBD1
size: -
CDR3: CAIGDSEAFF
DNA: TGTGCCATCGGGGACAGCGAAGCTTTCTTT

J: TRBJ2-2
V: TRBV10-3
D: TRBD2
size: once
CDR3: CAISESPGGLAGKSGELFF
DNA: TGTGCCATCAGTGAGTCTCCGGGAGGACTAGCGGGAAAATCCGGGGAGCTGTTTTTT

J: TRBJ1-6
V: TRBV30
D: TRBD1
size: -
CDR3: CAWSTGGVDSPLHF
DNA: TGTGCCTGGAGTACAGGGGGCGTAGATTCACCCCTCCACTTT

J: TRBJ1-3
V: TRBV30
D: -
size: -
CDR3: CAWSHSGNTIYF
DNA: TGTGCCTGGAGTCACTCTGGAAACACCATATATTTT

J: TRBJ1-2
V: TRBV10-1
D: -
size: once
CDR3: CASSAGSKGEGYTF
DNA: TGCGCCAGCAGTGCTGGGTCCAAAGGGGAAGGCTACACCTTC

J: TRBJ1-1
V: TRBV6-5
D: -
size: -
CDR3: CASSYRVNTEAFF
DNA: TGTGCCAGCAGTTACAGGGTGAACACTGAAGCTTTCTTT

J: TRBJ1-2
V: TRBV10-3
D: TRBD1
size: -
CDR3: CAIRTGVINYGYTF
DNA: TGTGCCATCAGGACAGGGGTAATTAACTATGGCTACACCTTC

J: TRBJ1-3
V: TRBV27
D: -
size: -
CDR3: CASSDRGLGNTIYF
DNA: TGTGCCAGCAGTGATCGGGGGCTCGGTAACACCATATATTTT

J: TRBJ1-2
V: TRBV7-8
D: -
size: -
CDR3: CASSSRDPRHGYTF
DNA: TGTGCCAGCAGCTCCCGGGATCCACGTCATGGCTACACCTTC

J: TRBJ1-5
V: TRBV16
D: TRBD1
size: -
CDR3: CASSHFGTGGSNQPQHF
DNA: TGTGCCAGCAGCCACTTCGGGACAGGGGGTAGCAATCAGCCCCAGCATTTT

J: TRBJ1-1
V: TRBV6-6
D: -
size: -
CDR3: CASSYGTLNTEAFF
DNA: TGTGCCAGCAGTTACGGGACACTGAACACTGAAGCTTTCTTT

J: TRBJ1-1
V: TRBV18
D: TRBD1
size: -
CDR3: CASSPPTGGAYTEAFF
DNA: TGTGCCAGCTCACCACCAACAGGGGGCGCGTACACTGAAGCTTTCTTT

J: TRBJ2-3
V: TRBV6-1
D: TRBD1
size: -
CDR3: CASSVQGATDTQYF
DNA: TGTGCCAGCAGTGTACAGGGGGCCACAGATACGCAGTATTTT

J: TRBJ2-7
V: TRBV7-9
D: -
size: -
CDR3: CASSLEGSVGEQYF
DNA: TGTGCCAGCAGCTTAGAGGGCTCCGTGGGCGAGCAGTACTTC

J: TRBJ1-2
V: TRBV13
D: TRBD1
size: -
CDR3: CASSSGTAYGYTF
DNA: TGTGCCAGCAGCTCCGGGACAGCCTATGGCTACACCTTC

J: TRBJ2-7
V: TRBV7-2
D: TRBD2
size: -
CDR3: CASSLRTSGSINEQYF
DNA: TGTGCCAGCAGCCTCCGGACTAGCGGGAGTATCAACGAGCAGTACTTC

J: TRBJ2-5
V: TRBV30
D: -
size: -
CDR3: CAWSVQEGETQYF
DNA: TGTGCCTGGAGTGTACAAGAGGGAGAGACCCAGTACTTC

J: TRBJ2-1
V: TRBV5-1
D: TRBD2
size: once
CDR3: CASSLASGGSLSYNEQFF
DNA: TGCGCCAGCAGCTTGGCTAGCGGGGGGTCCCTATCGTACAATGAGCAGTTCTTC

J: TRBJ1-1
V: TRBV5-1
D: -
size: -
CDR3: CASSLDGTAHWESPEAFF
DNA: TGCGCCAGCAGCTTGGATGGTACAGCGCATTGGGAGTCCCCTGAAGCTTTCTTT

J: TRBJ1-1
V: TRBV30
D: -
size: -
CDR3: CAWSVGWGQTEDTEAFF
DNA: TGTGCCTGGAGTGTAGGATGGGGGCAGACGGAGGACACTGAAGCTTTCTTT